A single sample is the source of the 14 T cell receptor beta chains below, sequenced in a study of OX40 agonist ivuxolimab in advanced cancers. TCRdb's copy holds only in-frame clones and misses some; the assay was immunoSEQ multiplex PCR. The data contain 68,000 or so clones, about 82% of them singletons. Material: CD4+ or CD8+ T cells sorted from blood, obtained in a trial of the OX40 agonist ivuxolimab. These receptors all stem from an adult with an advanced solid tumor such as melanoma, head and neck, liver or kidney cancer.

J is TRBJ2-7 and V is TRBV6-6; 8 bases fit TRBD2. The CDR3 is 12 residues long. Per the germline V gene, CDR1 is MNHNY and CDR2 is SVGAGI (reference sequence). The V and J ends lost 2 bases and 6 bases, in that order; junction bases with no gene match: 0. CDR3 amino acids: CASSYRGGEQYV. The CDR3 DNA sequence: TGTGCCAGCAGTTACCGGGGGGGCGAGCAGTACGTC.

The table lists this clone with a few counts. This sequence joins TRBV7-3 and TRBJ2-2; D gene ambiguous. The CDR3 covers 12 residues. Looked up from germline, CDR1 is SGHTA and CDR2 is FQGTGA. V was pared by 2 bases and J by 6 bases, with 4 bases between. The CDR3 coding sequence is TGTGCCAGCAGCTTAGGGGCCGGGGAGCTGTTTTTT. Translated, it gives CASSLGAGELFF.

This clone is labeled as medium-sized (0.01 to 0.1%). This chain's CDR3 is CASSELGVTEAFF. The CDR3 DNA sequence: TGTGCCAGCAGTGAATTGGGAGTCACTGAAGCTTTCTTT. The V and J genes are TRBV2 and TRBJ1-1, with D unresolved. This CDR3 comprises 13 residues. Trimming stripped 2 bases from V and 4 bases from J, with 8 bases between. Looked up from germline, CDR1 is SNHLY and CDR2 is FYNNEI.

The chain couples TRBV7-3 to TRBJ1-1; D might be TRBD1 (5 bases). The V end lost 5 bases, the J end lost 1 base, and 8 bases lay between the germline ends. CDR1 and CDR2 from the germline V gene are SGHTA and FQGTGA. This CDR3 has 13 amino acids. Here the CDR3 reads CASSQDRNTEAFF. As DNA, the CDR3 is TGTGCCAGCAGCCAAGACAGGAACACTGAAGCTTTCTTT.

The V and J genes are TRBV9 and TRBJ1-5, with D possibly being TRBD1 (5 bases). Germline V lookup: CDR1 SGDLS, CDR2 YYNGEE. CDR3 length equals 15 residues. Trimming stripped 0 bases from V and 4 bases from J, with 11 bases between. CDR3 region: CASSVALGDNQPQHF. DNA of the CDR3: TGTGCCAGCAGCGTAGCTTTAGGGGATAATCAGCCCCAGCATTTT.

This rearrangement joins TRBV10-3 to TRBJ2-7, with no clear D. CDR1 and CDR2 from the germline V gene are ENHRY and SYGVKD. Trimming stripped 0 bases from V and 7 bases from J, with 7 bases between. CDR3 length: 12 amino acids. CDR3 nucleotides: TGTGCCATCAGTGAGTCGAACATTGAGCAGTACGTC. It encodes CAISESNIEQYV.

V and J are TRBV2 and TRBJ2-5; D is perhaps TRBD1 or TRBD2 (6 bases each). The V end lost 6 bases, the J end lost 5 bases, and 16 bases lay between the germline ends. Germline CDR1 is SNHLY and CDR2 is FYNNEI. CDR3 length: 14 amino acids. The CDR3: CASSEQGGGETQYF. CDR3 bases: TGTGCCAGCAGCGAACAGGGTGGGGGGGAGACCCAGTACTTC.

The CDR3 DNA follows: TGTGCCAGCAGTTTTGTCGAGACTAGCGGAAGGGGGACAGATACGCAGTATTTT. Amino acid sequence: CASSFVETSGRGTDTQYF. The chain uses TRBV28 and TRBJ2-3; 9 bases line up with TRBD2. J was trimmed by 3 bases and V by 3 bases; bases with no gene match: 13. The CDR3 has 18 amino acids. Germline assignment: CDR1 MDHEN and CDR2 SYDVKM. Full variable domain (outside the CDR3, taken from reference TRBV28 and TRBJ2-3): DVKVTQSSRYLVKRTGEKVFLECVQDMDHENMFWYRQDPGLGLRLIYFSYDVKMKEKGDIPEGYSVSREKKERFSLILESASTNQTSMYLCASSFVETSGRGTDTQYFGPGTRLTVL.

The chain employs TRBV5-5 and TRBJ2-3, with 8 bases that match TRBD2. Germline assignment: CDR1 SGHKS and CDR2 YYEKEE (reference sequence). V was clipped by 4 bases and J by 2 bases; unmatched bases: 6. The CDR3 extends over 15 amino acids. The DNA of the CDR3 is TGTGCCAGCAGCACGGCGGGGGGCATCACAGATACGCAGTATTTT. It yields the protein CASSTAGGITDTQYF.

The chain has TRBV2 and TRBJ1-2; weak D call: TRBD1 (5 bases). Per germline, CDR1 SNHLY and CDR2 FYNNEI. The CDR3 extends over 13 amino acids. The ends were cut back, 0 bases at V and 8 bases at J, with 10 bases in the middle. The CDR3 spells CASSEAPGIGYTF. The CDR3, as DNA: TGTGCCAGCAGTGAAGCGCCAGGGATCGGCTACACCTTC. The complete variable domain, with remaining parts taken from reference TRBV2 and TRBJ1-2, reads EPEVTQTPSHQVTQMGQEVILRCVPISNHLYFYWYRQILGQKVEFLVSFYNNEISEKSEIFDDQFSVERPDGSNFTLKIRSTKLEDSAMYFCASSEAPGIGYTFGSGTRLTVV.

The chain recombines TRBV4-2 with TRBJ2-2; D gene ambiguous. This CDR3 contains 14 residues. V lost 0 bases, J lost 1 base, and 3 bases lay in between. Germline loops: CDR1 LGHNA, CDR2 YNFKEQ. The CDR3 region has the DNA TGTGCCAGCAGCCAAGAGAGGAACACCGGGGAGCTGTTTTTT. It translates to CASSQERNTGELFF.

This chain's CDR3 is CASSPGIAASTDTQYF. The CDR3 coding sequence is TGTGCCAGCAGCCCCGGGATAGCGGCTAGCACAGATACGCAGTATTTT. This chain links TRBV5-8 with TRBJ2-3, with TRBD2 as a possible D gene (6 bases). Germline CDR1 reads SGHTS; CDR2 reads YDEGEE. V was pared by 4 bases and J by 0 bases, with 15 bases between. This CDR3 spans 16 amino acids.

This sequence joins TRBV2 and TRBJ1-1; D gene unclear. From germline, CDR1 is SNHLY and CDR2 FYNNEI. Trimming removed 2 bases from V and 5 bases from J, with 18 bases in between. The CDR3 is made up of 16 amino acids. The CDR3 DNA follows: TGTGCCAGCAGTGAACACCCGACTAACCTAGGGACTGAAGCTTTCTTT. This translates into CASSEHPTNLGTEAFF.

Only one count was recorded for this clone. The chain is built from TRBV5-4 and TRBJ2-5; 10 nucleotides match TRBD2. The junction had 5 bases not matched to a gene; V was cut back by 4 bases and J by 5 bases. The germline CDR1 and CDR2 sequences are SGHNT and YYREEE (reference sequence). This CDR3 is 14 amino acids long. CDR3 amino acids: CASSKAGGMETQYF. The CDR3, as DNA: TGTGCCAGCAGCAAAGCGGGGGGGATGGAGACCCAGTACTTC.